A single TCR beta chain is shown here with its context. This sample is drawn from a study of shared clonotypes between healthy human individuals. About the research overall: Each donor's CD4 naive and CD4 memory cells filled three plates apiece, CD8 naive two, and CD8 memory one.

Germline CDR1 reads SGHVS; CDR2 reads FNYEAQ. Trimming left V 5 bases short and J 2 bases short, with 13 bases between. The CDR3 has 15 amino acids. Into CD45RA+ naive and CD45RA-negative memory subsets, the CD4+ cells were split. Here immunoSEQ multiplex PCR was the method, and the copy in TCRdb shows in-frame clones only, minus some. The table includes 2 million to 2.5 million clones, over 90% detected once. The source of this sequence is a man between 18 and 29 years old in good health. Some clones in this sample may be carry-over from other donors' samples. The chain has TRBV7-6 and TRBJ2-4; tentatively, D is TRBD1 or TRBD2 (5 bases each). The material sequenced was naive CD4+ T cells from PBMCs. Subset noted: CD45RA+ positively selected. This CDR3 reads CASSPGTGSKNIQYF. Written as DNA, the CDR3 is TGTGCCAGCAGCCCAGGGACCGGGTCCAAAAACATTCAGTACTTC. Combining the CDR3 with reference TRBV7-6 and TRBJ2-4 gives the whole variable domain GAGVSQSPRYKVTKRGQDVALRCDPISGHVSLYWYRQALGQGPEFLTYFNYEAQQDKSGLPNDRFSAERPEGSISTLTIQRTEQRDSAMYRCASSPGTGSKNIQYFGAGTRLSVL.